This is a list of T cell receptor beta chains from one sample in a study of T cells in lung cancer brain metastases. Libraries were prepared by immunoSEQ multiplex PCR; TCRdb keeps only in-frame clonotypes and omits some of them. The sample contains approximately 5,000 clones, approximately 83% of which appear only once. Sequencing input: tumor tissue from the primary lung tumor. These receptors were taken from a man aged 50 or older with non-small cell lung cancer. Both conserved end residues are part of each CDR3. D genes are given only for firm matches. Expanded clones are given a class, and other clones once, few, many or no size at all.

TRBV5-1	NA	NA	TRBJ2-1	TGCGCCAGCAGCTTGGCAGGGTCATCCAATGAGCAGTTCTTC	CASSLAGSSNEQFF
TRBV11-2	TRBD1	NA	TRBJ1-1	TGTGCCAGCAGCTCGACAGGGGTGAACGCTGAAGCTTTCTTT	CASSSTGVNAEAFF
TRBV28	NA	NA	TRBJ2-7	TGTGCCAGCAGTTTAAGGTTGTGGGCAGGAGCCTACGAGCAGTACTTC	CASSLRLWAGAYEQYF
TRBV5-4	NA	NA	TRBJ2-7	TGTGCCAGCAGCTCGAAACAAGGGGACGAGCAGTACTTC	CASSSKQGDEQYF
TRBV2	NA	NA	TRBJ1-5	TGTGCCAGCAGTGAAAGGGGAGGTGGCAATCAGCCCCAGCATTTT	CASSERGGGNQPQHF
TRBV2	NA	NA	TRBJ2-2	TGTGCCAGCAAGAGGGGGACCGGGGAGCTGTTTTTT	CASKRGTGELFF
TRBV5-1	NA	NA	TRBJ2-2	TGCGCCAGCAGCTTGGAATCTCCCACCGGGGAGCTGTTTTTT	CASSLESPTGELFF
TRBV5-6	NA	NA	TRBJ2-7	TGTGCCAGCAGCTTCCCGGGACTCGCCTACGAGCAGTACTTC	CASSFPGLAYEQYF
TRBV5-1	NA	NA	TRBJ2-5	TGCGCCAGCAGCTTGGGGGGGAATATAGAAGAGACCCAGTACTTC	CASSLGGNIEETQYF
TRBV19	TRBD1	NA	TRBJ1-1	TGTGCCAGTAGTGGACGGCGACAGGGGGGGTGGACTGAAGCTTTCTTT	CASSGRRQGGWTEAFF
TRBV5-5	NA	NA	TRBJ1-2	TGTGCCAGCAGCTTGGAGTCCGCCTTGAGACCCTATGGCTACACCTTC	CASSLESALRPYGYTF
TRBV25-1	NA	NA	TRBJ1-1	TGTGCCAGCTCCAAGGGGGTGATGAACACTGAAGCTTTCTTT	CASSKGVMNTEAFF
TRBV6-5	NA	NA	TRBJ2-2	TGTGCCAGCAGTTACAGTGGTAGTCGAAGGGCCGGGGAGCTGTTTTTT	CASSYSGSRRAGELFF
TRBV30	NA	NA	TRBJ1-5	TGTGCCTGGTCCTTTAGCAATCAGCCCCAGCATTTT	CAWSFSNQPQHF
TRBV9	NA	NA	TRBJ2-1	TGTGCCAGCAGCGCGACAATGTCCTACAATGAGCAGTTCTTC	CASSATMSYNEQFF
TRBV28	NA	NA	TRBJ1-2	TGTGCCAGCAGTTTGGAGGGGCAGGGGACTAACTATGGCTACACCTTC	CASSLEGQGTNYGYTF
TRBV9	NA	NA	TRBJ1-6	TGTGCCAGCAGCGTTTCTAATAATTCACCCCTCCACTTT	CASSVSNNSPLHF
TRBV19	NA	few	TRBJ2-6	TGTGCCAGTAGTCAGACTTCACCGGGGGGGGCCAACGTCCTGACTTTC	CASSQTSPGGANVLTF
TRBV9	NA	NA	TRBJ2-7	TGTGCCAGCAGCCCTAGTCCCTCCTACGAGCAGTACTTC	CASSPSPSYEQYF
TRBV20-1	NA	NA	TRBJ1-1	TGCAGTGCTAGGCAGGGGGAAGCTTTCTTT	CSARQGEAFF
TRBV9	NA	NA	TRBJ1-4	TGTGCCAGCAGCGTAGCAGGAGGAGGGGATGGAGAAAAACTGTTTTTT	CASSVAGGGDGEKLFF
TRBV16	TRBD1	NA	TRBJ2-7	TGTGCCAGCAGTCAGAGGAGAGCCGGGACAGTGGGTGTCTACGAGCAGTACTTC	CASSQRRAGTVGVYEQYF
TRBV28	NA	NA	TRBJ2-5	TGTGCCAGCAGTTTATACAGGACACCACAAGAGACCCAGTACTTC	CASSLYRTPQETQYF
TRBV4-2	NA	NA	TRBJ2-3	TGTGCCAGCAGCCAAGAGGGACCCCCACGCACAGATACGCAGTATTTT	CASSQEGPPRTDTQYF
TRBV27	NA	NA	TRBJ1-2	TGTGCCAGCGGACGGACGGCCGCTAGCTACACCTTC	CASGRTAASYTF
TRBV6-1	NA	NA	TRBJ1-6	TGTGCCAGCAGTGAACTGGGAGGTAACTTAACACCCCTCCACTTT	CASSELGGNLTPLHF
TRBV12-5	NA	NA	TRBJ1-4	TGTGCTAGTGGTTTGCCTTCGATGACCGAAAAACTGTTTTTT	CASGLPSMTEKLFF
TRBV5-6	NA	NA	TRBJ1-5	TGTGCCAGCAGCCTGGACAGTAGCAATCAGCCCCAGCATTTT	CASSLDSSNQPQHF
TRBV9	TRBD2	once	TRBJ2-3	TGTGCCAGCAGCGTAGAGGTAGCGGGGTTATATACGCAGTATTTT	CASSVEVAGLYTQYF
TRBV29-1	NA	NA	TRBJ1-4	TGCAGCGCCTCAAGGGACGGGGCTAATGAAAAACTGTTTTTT	CSASRDGANEKLFF
TRBV2	NA	NA	TRBJ1-2	TGTGCCAGCACCCGAGACTATGGCTACACCTTC	CASTRDYGYTF
TRBV7-9	NA	NA	TRBJ2-6	TGTGCCAGCAGCTTAACGACCAACATCCTGACTTTC	CASSLTTNILTF
TRBV28	TRBD2	NA	TRBJ2-7	TGTGCCAGCAGTTCCCTCCTAGCGGGAGTCCCCTACGAGCAGTACTTC	CASSSLLAGVPYEQYF
TRBV6-5	TRBD2	NA	TRBJ2-1	TGTGCCAGCAAATTAGCGGGGGGGCCGGGGAATGAGCAGTTCTTC	CASKLAGGPGNEQFF
TRBV5-4	NA	NA	TRBJ1-2	TGTGCCAGCAGCTTCAGCTATGGCTACACCTTC	CASSFSYGYTF
TRBV7-2	NA	NA	TRBJ1-5	TGTGCCAGCAGCTTAGTCCCGGGGGTCAGTCAGCCTCAGCATTTT	CASSLVPGVSQPQHF
TRBV11-2	TRBD2	few	TRBJ2-5	TGTGCCAGCAGCTTAGATTGGTCTAGCGGGGGGGTTCGGGAGACCCAGTACTTC	CASSLDWSSGGVRETQYF
TRBV19	TRBD2	NA	TRBJ2-7	TGTGCCAGTAGTCCCCGGACTAGCGGGGACCGGGGAAAGTACGAGCAGTACTTC	CASSPRTSGDRGKYEQYF
TRBV5-6	NA	NA	TRBJ2-3	TGTGCCAGCAGCAGATACAAGGGAGCTAGCACAGATACGCAGTATTTT	CASSRYKGASTDTQYF
TRBV5-6	NA	NA	TRBJ2-7	TGTGCCAGCAGCTTACTACGGCTGGTGCACGAGCAGTACTTC	CASSLLRLVHEQYF
TRBV7-9	TRBD1	NA	TRBJ1-1	TGTGCCAGCAGCTCGTGGACAGGGGCTTTTGAAGCTTTCTTT	CASSSWTGAFEAFF
TRBV9	TRBD2	NA	TRBJ2-7	TGTGCCAGCAGCGTCACCGCCGGTCGGGGGGACGAGCAGTACTTC	CASSVTAGRGDEQYF
TRBV7-9	NA	NA	TRBJ1-1	TGTGCCAGCAGCTTAGGAGGGTTTGAAGCTTTCTTT	CASSLGGFEAFF
TRBV11-3	NA	once	TRBJ1-1	TGTGCCAGCAGCCTGGGGGGGGACACTGAAGCTTTCTTT	CASSLGGDTEAFF
TRBV6-6	TRBD1	once	TRBJ2-1	TGTGCCAGCAGTTACTCGACAGGGGGCTTATCCAATGAGCAGTTCTTC	CASSYSTGGLSNEQFF
TRBV29-1	NA	NA	TRBJ2-1	TGCAGCGTTGACGGGGAGGGACACCCAACTGGGCAGTTCTTC	CSVDGEGHPTGQFF
TRBV11-2	NA	few	TRBJ1-2	TGTGCCAGCAGCGATCCGACAGCACTATATGGCTACACCTTC	CASSDPTALYGYTF
TRBV5-4	NA	NA	TRBJ1-3	TGTGCCAGCAGCTTATCCGGGACCAGAGACACCATATATTTT	CASSLSGTRDTIYF
TRBV7-2	NA	NA	TRBJ1-2	TGTGCCAGCAGCCTCGCAGGGAGTGGTGGCTACACCTTC	CASSLAGSGGYTF
TRBV5-1	NA	NA	TRBJ2-7	TGCGCCAGCAGCCCGGGAAGTGTGGGGTTCGTGGCCTACGAGCAGTACTTC	CASSPGSVGFVAYEQYF
TRBV18	TRBD1	NA	TRBJ1-1	TGTGCCAGCTCACCATCGGGGACAGGCATAGAAGCTTTCTTT	CASSPSGTGIEAFF
TRBV7-2	TRBD1	NA	TRBJ2-7	TGTGCCAGCAGCTCTCGACAGGGGGCCTATGAGCAGTACTTC	CASSSRQGAYEQYF
TRBV25-1	TRBD1	NA	TRBJ2-5	TGTGCTAGCAGTGACAGGGACCGGTTAGAGACCCAGTACTTC	CASSDRDRLETQYF
TRBV6-5	NA	NA	TRBJ2-5	TGTGCCAGCAGTTACTCAAGGGTTAGGGAGACCCAGTACTTC	CASSYSRVRETQYF
TRBV5-1	NA	NA	TRBJ2-3	TGCGCCAGCAGGAAGAGCGGAACTAGCACAGATACGCAGTATTTT	CASRKSGTSTDTQYF
TRBV6-5	NA	NA	TRBJ1-1	TGTGCCAGCAGTCAAGGGTCGAACACTGAAGCTTTCTTT	CASSQGSNTEAFF
TRBV5-1	TRBD2	NA	TRBJ2-2	TGCGCCAGCAGCGTAGCGGGGGGACGCACCGGGGAGCTGTTTTTT	CASSVAGGRTGELFF
TRBV7-9	TRBD1	NA	TRBJ1-2	TGTGCCAGCAGCCCGCCCCTGGACAGGGCTGGCTACACCTTC	CASSPPLDRAGYTF
TRBV9	NA	NA	TRBJ2-5	TGTGCCAGCAGCGTAGCGGTGGCGGGGGAGACCCAGTACTTC	CASSVAVAGETQYF
TRBV12-5	NA	few	TRBJ1-2	TGTGCTAGTGGTTTGATCGGGCGTGATGGCTACACCTTC	CASGLIGRDGYTF